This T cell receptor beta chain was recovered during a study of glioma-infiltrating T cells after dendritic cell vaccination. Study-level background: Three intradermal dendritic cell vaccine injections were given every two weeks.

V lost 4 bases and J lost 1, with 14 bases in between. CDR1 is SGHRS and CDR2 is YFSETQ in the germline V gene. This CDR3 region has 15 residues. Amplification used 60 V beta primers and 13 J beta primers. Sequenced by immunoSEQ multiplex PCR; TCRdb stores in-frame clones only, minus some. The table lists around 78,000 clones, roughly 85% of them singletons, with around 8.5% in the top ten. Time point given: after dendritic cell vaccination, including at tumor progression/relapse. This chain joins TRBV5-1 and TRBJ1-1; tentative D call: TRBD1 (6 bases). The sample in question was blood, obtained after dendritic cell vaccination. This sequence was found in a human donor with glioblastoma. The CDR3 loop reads CASSARTVKNTEAFF. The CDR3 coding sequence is TGCGCCAGCAGCGCCAGGACAGTAAAGAACACTGAAGCTTTCTTT.